Reported below is one T cell receptor (beta chain). Its antigen remains unidentified. TCRdb re-called clones via MiXCR from the PCR reads. The sample has about 32,000 clones, 33% seen once; the top ten hold about 16%. The data are from a study of metastatic and nonmetastatic thyroid tumors. Study-level results: Significantly higher TCR beta diversity was reportedly seen in malignant thyroid tumors than benign nodules, in blood and tumor.

The V and J ends lost 8 bases and 0 bases respectively, with 7 bases between them. Germline CDR1 is SNHLY and CDR2 is FYNNEI. The CDR3 loop spans 13 amino acids. Treatment of any kind had been given to no patient before thyroid surgery. Sequencing input: tumor tissue. This TCR derives from a female donor with papillary thyroid cancer or a benign thyroid nodule (not recorded which). Some clones in this sample may be carry-over from other donors' samples. The chain joins TRBV2 to TRBJ2-2; D ambiguous. CDR3 residues: CASVRSNTGELFF. In nucleotides, the CDR3 is TGTGCCAGCGTGAGGTCGAACACCGGGGAGCTGTTTTTT.